This TCR beta chain was profiled in a study of T cell responses to AZD1222 COVID-19 vaccine. Study results and caveats: Females made up more of the donors, who were largely white British, and clonal diversity may have come out too low. Among spike-specific TCRs, nearly half reportedly target unmutated variant regions. Researchers took repertoire samples only after the peak T cell response had come. Just a handful of people given AZD1222 tested seropositive at baseline.

On this clone itself: Antigen: not known.

Assay: immunoSEQ multiplex PCR; the TCRdb copy retains only in-frame clones and omits some. The sample contains over 150,000 clones, 85% to 95% of which appear only once. Sequenced here: peripheral blood, sampled 28 days after the second dose of the MenACWY control vaccine. The TCR originated in an adult who received the MenACWY meningococcal vaccine as a control.

The CDR3 reads CASSQGINTEAFF. The CDR3 nucleotides are TGTGCCAGCTCACAGGGGATTAACACTGAAGCTTTCTTT. This chain joins TRBV18 and TRBJ1-1; the D gene is possibly TRBD1 (5 bases). Germline assignment: CDR1 KGHSH and CDR2 LQKENI. This CDR3 contains 13 residues. Deletions cut 4 bases from V and 2 bases from J, with 8 bases between.